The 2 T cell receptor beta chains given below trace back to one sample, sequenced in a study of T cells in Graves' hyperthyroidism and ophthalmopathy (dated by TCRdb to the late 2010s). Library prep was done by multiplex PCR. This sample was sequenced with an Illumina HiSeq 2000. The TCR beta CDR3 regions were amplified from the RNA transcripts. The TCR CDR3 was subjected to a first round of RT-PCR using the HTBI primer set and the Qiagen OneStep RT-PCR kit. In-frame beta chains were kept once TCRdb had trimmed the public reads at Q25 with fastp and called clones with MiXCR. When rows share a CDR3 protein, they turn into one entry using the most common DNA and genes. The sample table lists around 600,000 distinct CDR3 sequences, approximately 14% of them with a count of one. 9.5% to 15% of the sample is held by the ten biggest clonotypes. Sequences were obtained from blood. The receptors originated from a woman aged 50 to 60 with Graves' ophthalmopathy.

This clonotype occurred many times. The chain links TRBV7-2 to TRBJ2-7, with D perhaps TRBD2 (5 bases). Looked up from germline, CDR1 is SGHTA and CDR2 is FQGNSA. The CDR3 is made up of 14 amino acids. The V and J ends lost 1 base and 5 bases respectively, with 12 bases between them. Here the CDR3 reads CASSLVSTGNEQYF. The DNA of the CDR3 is TGTGCCAGCAGCTTAGTATCAACGGGGAACGAGCAGTACTTC.

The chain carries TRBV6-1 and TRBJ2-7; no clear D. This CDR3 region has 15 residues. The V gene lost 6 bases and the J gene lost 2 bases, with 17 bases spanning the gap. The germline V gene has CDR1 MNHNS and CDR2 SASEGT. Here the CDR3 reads CASREYTAITYEQYF. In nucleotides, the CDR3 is TGTGCCAGCAGGGAATATACAGCCATTACCTACGAGCAGTACTTC.